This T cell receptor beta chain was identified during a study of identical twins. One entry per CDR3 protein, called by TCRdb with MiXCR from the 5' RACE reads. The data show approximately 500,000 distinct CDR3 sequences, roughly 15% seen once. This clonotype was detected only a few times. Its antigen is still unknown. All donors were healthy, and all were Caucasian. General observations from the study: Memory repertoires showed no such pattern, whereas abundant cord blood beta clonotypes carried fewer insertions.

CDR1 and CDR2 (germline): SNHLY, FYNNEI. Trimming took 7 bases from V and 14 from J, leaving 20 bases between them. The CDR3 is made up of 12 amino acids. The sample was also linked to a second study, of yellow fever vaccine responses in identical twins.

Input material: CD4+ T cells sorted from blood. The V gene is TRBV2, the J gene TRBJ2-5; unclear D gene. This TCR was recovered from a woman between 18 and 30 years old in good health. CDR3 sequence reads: CASIGVQETRYF. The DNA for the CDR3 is TGTGCCAGCATTGGGGTCCAAGAGACCCGATACTTC.